The source of this TCR beta chain is a study of blood T cell repertoires in COVID-19. Using immunoSEQ multiplex PCR, the repertoire was profiled, and TCRdb retains in-frame clones only, with some absent. Of more than 250,000 clones listed, under 90% are singletons. Participants came from about 23 US areas, aged about 18 to 89 years. Recovery meant two consecutive negative NP/OP PCR tests, professional clearance, or resolved symptoms. The source material was PBMCs or T cells enriched from blood (not recorded which). The receptor comes from a young woman who had recovered from COVID-19.

CDR3 bases: TGCGCCAGCAGCAAAACGACTATCGGGGGGGGCTCCCTCGGGGAGCTGTTTTTT. It translates to CASSKTTIGGGSLGELFF. This sequence joins TRBV5-1 and TRBJ2-2, with TRBD2 matching over 8 bases. Trimming at V came to 4 bases and at J to 7 bases, leaving 18 bases not matched to a gene. Germline-derived CDR1 and CDR2 are SGHRS and YFSETQ. CDR3 size: 18 residues.